This T cell receptor beta chain was retrieved from a study of blood T cell repertoires in COVID-19 (dated by TCRdb to 2020 to 2022). Regarding the research as a whole: Samples covering the acute and convalescent phases of COVID-19 were provided by collaborators in the United States, Italy and Spain. The prospective study material was composed of cDNA or gDNA derived from T cells, B-cell-depleted T cells, or PBMCs. The dataset comprised deeply sampled blood TCRbeta repertoires from subjects exposed to, actively infected with, or recovered from COVID-19. The repertoires were released in a freely available public database intended as a resource for research on the immune response to SARS-CoV-2. Samples came from the ongoing ImmuneRACE study (first 160 participants) plus 1,254 subjects from 6 global collaborators. A de-identified subject ID, COVID-19 status, age in years and sex were almost always included in the sample metadata. Where available, HLA class I and class II types were taken from metadata supplied by the sample provider and were not determined by assay-based typing.

Samples from volunteer blood donors who had recovered from COVID-19 were contributed by a second Seattle source. Collaborating institutions collected whole blood in K2EDTA tubes following their own protocols. For TCRbeta analysis, collaborators shipped samples in one of three forms: frozen whole blood, isolated PBMCs, or DNA extracted from either of those sample types. The CDR3 measures 14 amino acids from cysteine to phenylalanine. The CDR3 DNA has 42 bases and is translated from base 1. Based on the germline V gene, the CDR1 and CDR2 sequences are SNHLY and FYNNEI. V lost 5 bases and J lost 1 base, and the count of bases not matched to a germline gene is 2. With regard to this clone: The target of this receptor is not known. No quality values exist for individual bases; no much larger clone is one base distant.

On the study overall, not on this receptor specifically: Clinical and demographic metadata were provided uncurated, with the amount varying by source and participant.

TCRbeta CDR3 regions were amplified from genomic DNA by means of the immunoSEQ Assay, a bias-controlled multiplex PCR. Under the source paper's analysis protocol: Within the assay, amplification of reference gene primers was used to estimate how many nucleated cells each sample contained. To quantify the absolute abundance of each unique TCRbeta CDR3 rearrangement, sequence reads were collapsed and filtered. For each sample, productive Simpson clonality was calculated by taking the square root of Simpson's diversity index across productive rearrangements. TCRdb's version of the immuneACCESS table is confined to in-frame rearrangements and falls short of the full clone set. An unresolved V gene accounts for under half of the shortfall where checked; the remainder is of unknown origin. V, J and clone size reflect that table, while D and trimming were determined from the DNA. The sample table contains approximately 240,000 clones; only one count was recorded for 84% of them. In total, the top ten clones hold approximately 2.9% of the sample.

The V and J genes are TRBV2 and TRBJ2-5; 9 junctional bases match TRBD2. The TCR sequence derives from a woman aged 25 to 39 who had recovered from COVID-19. The sequenced sample consisted of peripheral blood. The CDR3 region has the sequence CASSSGRFQETQYF. The nucleotide sequence is TGTGCCAGCAGTAGCGGGAGGTTCCAAGAGACCCAGTACTTC.